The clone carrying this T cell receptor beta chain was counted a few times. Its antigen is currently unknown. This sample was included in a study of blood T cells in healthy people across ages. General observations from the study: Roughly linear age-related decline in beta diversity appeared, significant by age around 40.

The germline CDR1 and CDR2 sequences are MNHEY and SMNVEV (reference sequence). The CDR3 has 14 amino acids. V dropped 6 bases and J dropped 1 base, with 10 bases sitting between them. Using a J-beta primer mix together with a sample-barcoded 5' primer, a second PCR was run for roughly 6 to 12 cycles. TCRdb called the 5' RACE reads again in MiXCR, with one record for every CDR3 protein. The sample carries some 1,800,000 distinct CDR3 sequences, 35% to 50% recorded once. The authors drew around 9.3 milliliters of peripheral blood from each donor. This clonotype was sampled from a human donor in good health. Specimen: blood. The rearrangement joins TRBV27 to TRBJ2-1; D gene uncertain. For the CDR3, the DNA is TGTGCCAGCAGGAGCGACTTTTCCTACAATGAGCAGTTCTTC. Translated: CASRSDFSYNEQFF.